The 4 T cell receptor beta chains below all came from one sample that was sequenced in a study of T cell changes during pregnancy in multiple sclerosis. Only in-frame clones appear in the TCRdb table, and some are missing; sequencing was by immunoSEQ multiplex PCR. The sample holds roughly 48,000 clones, 88% seen once. This specimen was CD4+ T cells from peripheral blood mononuclear cells, taken in the second trimester of pregnancy. These receptors were collected from a female donor with multiple sclerosis, enrolled in a pregnancy study.

V usage is TRBV7-9 and J usage is TRBJ1-4, with D unresolved. Trimming pared 6 bases from V and 8 bases from J, leaving 16 bases between. Germline V gives CDR1 SEHNR, CDR2 FQNEAQ (reference sequence). The CDR3 is made up of 14 amino acids. The DNA for the CDR3 is TGTGCCAGCAGGCCCGGAGGGCTTGGGGAAAAACTGTTTTTT. Translating gives CASRPGGLGEKLFF.

This clone was recorded once. This rearrangement joins TRBV2 to TRBJ1-1; maybe TRBD1 (5 bases). There are 15 residues in the CDR3. From germline, CDR1 is SNHLY and CDR2 FYNNEI. V lost 2 bases and J 3 bases, leaving 13 bases between the germline ends. In DNA, the CDR3 is TGTGCCAGCAGTGAAAGTAGGGGAACGGACACTGAAGCTTTCTTT. Translating gives CASSESRGTDTEAFF.

V gene TRBV29-1 combines with J gene TRBJ2-3, with D possibly TRBD1 on 5 matching bases. This CDR3 region has 13 residues. Germline CDR1 and CDR2: SQVTM and ANQGSEA. The V gene lost 3 bases and the J gene lost 5 bases, with 12 bases spanning the gap. CDR3 DNA sequence: TGCAGCGTTGAGGGGCCAGGTGGAGATACGCAGTATTTT. The encoded protein is CSVEGPGGDTQYF.

This clone was seen only a few times. V and J are TRBV27 and TRBJ1-1, with TRBD1 as a possible D gene (5 bases). The CDR3 is made up of 15 amino acids. Germline loops: CDR1 MNHEY, CDR2 SMNVEV (reference sequence). The DNA of the CDR3 is TGTGGAGCGCGCAGGGTCGGAGGGGTGAACACTGAAGCTTTCTTT. Its translation is CGARRVGGVNTEAFF.